This is a list of T cell receptor beta chains from one sample in a study of blood T cell repertoires in COVID-19. Generated by immunoSEQ multiplex PCR, the TCRdb table keeps only in-frame clones and is missing some. This table has 150,000 to 200,000 clones, roughly three quarters appearing once. Sequenced material: PBMCs or T cells enriched from blood (not recorded which). The receptors were gathered from a woman aged 50 to 60 with acute COVID-19. CDR3s include the opening cysteine and the closing phenylalanine or tryptophan. The order of the fields is V gene, D gene, J gene, clone size, CDR3 protein, CDR3 DNA. D genes are given only for firm matches. Part of the rows lack a size; the others show once, few, many or a class for expanded clones.

>TRBV6-5|TRBD1|TRBJ1-5|-
CASETGDSNQPQHF
TGTGCCAGTGAGACAGGGGATAGCAATCAGCCCCAGCATTTT
>TRBV6-2/TRBV6-3|-|TRBJ2-3|once
CASSYLAPGGTDTQYF
TGTGCCAGCAGTTATCTAGCCCCCGGGGGCACAGATACGCAGTATTTT
>TRBV6-1|TRBD1|TRBJ1-2|-
CASSETGGLYGYTF
TGTGCCAGCAGTGAAACAGGGGGTTTATATGGCTACACCTTC
>TRBV18|-|TRBJ1-1|few
CASSPAGSQRTEAFF
TGTGCCAGCTCACCAGCCGGGTCCCAGCGCACTGAAGCTTTCTTT
>TRBV5-8|TRBD1|TRBJ1-1|-
CASSLTGQGDTEAFF
TGTGCCAGCAGCTTGACGGGACAGGGGGACACTGAAGCTTTCTTT
>TRBV18|-|TRBJ1-6|-
CASSDQADYNSPLHF
TGTGCCAGCTCAGATCAGGCAGACTATAATTCACCCCTCCACTTT
>TRBV18|TRBD2|TRBJ2-3|few
CASSHRLAGVTTDTQYF
TGTGCCAGCTCCCACCGACTAGCGGGGGTTACCACAGATACGCAGTATTTT
>TRBV30|TRBD1|TRBJ1-1|once
CASQGDLDTEAFF
TGTGCCTCCCAGGGGGATCTTGACACTGAAGCTTTCTTT
>TRBV6-5|-|TRBJ1-5|-
CARGSGFGPQHF
TGTGCCAGGGGATCGGGGTTTGGGCCCCAGCATTTT
>TRBV11-2|-|TRBJ2-5|few
CASSLEHSMVETQYF
TGTGCCAGCAGCTTAGAACATTCGATGGTAGAGACCCAGTACTTC
>TRBV19|TRBD1|TRBJ2-5|-
CASSISPDRAETQYF
TGTGCCAGTAGTATTTCCCCGGACAGGGCGGAGACCCAGTACTTC
>TRBV18|-|TRBJ1-2|few
CASSPPTQGTYGYTF
TGTGCCAGCTCACCACCGACGCAGGGGACCTATGGCTACACCTTC
>TRBV30|-|TRBJ1-1|once
CAWTERKAFF
TGTGCCTGGACCGAGCGGAAAGCTTTCTTT
>TRBV11-3|TRBD2|TRBJ2-3|-
CASSRGGADTQYF
TGTGCCAGCAGCCGGGGGGGGGCAGATACGCAGTATTTT
>TRBV27|TRBD1|TRBJ1-4|many
CASRSGQLEKLFF
TGTGCCAGCAGGTCGGGACAGCTTGAAAAACTGTTTTTT
>TRBV19|-|TRBJ1-2|-
CASTMTGELFYGYTF
TGTGCCAGTACCATGACAGGAGAACTTTTCTATGGCTACACCTTC
>TRBV7-6|TRBD1|TRBJ2-5|-
CASSLMVSGTVETQYF
TGTGCCAGCAGCTTGATGGTATCCGGGACAGTAGAGACCCAGTACTTC
>TRBV3-1/TRBV3-2|TRBD1|TRBJ1-2|-
CASTLGQGKYGYTF
TGTGCCAGCACTTTGGGACAGGGGAAATATGGCTACACCTTC
>TRBV7-9|-|TRBJ2-1|-
CASSLGGHRGGINEQFF
TGTGCCAGCAGCTTAGGAGGGCACAGGGGAGGCATCAATGAGCAGTTCTTC
>TRBV2|TRBD1|TRBJ1-4|-
CASILKTGPNEKLFF
TGTGCCAGCATCCTAAAGACAGGGCCTAATGAAAAACTGTTTTTT
>TRBV19|-|TRBJ1-1|few
CASSGRTEATEAFF
TGTGCCAGTAGTGGAAGGACAGAGGCTACTGAAGCTTTCTTT
>TRBV11-2|-|TRBJ2-2|-
CASSLAPGAGELFF
TGTGCCAGCAGCTTAGCACCCGGGGCCGGGGAGCTGTTTTTT
>TRBV7-6|TRBD2|TRBJ2-1|-
CASRPAGGRRYNEQFF
TGTGCCAGCAGGCCAGCGGGGGGGCGTCGTTACAATGAGCAGTTCTTC
>TRBV19|-|TRBJ1-1|-
CASYGRGAATEAFF
TGTGCCAGTTATGGGCGGGGGGCCGCAACTGAAGCTTTCTTT
>TRBV2|-|TRBJ1-2|-
CASGGQPGAYGYTF
TGTGCCAGCGGAGGACAGCCAGGTGCCTATGGCTACACCTTC
>TRBV3-1/TRBV3-2|-|TRBJ2-4|-
CASSQRVAKNIQYF
TGTGCCAGCAGCCAACGAGTAGCCAAAAACATTCAGTACTTC
>TRBV19|TRBD1|TRBJ1-1|-
CASSSHGTGGTMNTEAFF
TGTGCCAGTAGTAGCCATGGGACAGGGGGTACTATGAACACTGAAGCTTTCTTT
>TRBV5-1|-|TRBJ2-3|-
CASSLSVREMDTQYF
TGCGCCAGCAGCTTGTCTGTGAGGGAGATGGATACGCAGTATTTT
>TRBV12-3/TRBV12-4|-|TRBJ2-1|once
CASSSSWSEQFF
TGTGCCAGCAGTTCCAGCTGGAGTGAGCAGTTCTTC
>TRBV5-1|-|TRBJ2-3|few
CASSLGSGALTDTQYF
TGCGCCAGCAGCTTGGGTTCTGGGGCCCTCACAGATACGCAGTATTTT
>TRBV7-9|TRBD1|TRBJ2-5|-
CASSPPGQGPQETQYF
TGTGCCAGCAGCCCACCCGGACAGGGGCCCCAAGAGACCCAGTACTTC
>TRBV5-1|TRBD1|TRBJ1-1|-
CASRRTGQMNTEAFF
TGCGCCAGCAGGAGGACAGGACAGATGAACACTGAAGCTTTCTTT
>TRBV25-1|-|TRBJ1-3|many
CASGPGSGNTIYF
TGTGCCAGCGGGCCGGGGTCTGGAAACACCATATATTTT
>TRBV30|-|TRBJ1-3|once
CAFSRGSGNTIYF
TGTGCCTTCTCCAGGGGCTCTGGAAACACCATATATTTT
>TRBV25-1|-|TRBJ1-1|-
CASRPAALMNTEAFF
TGTGCCAGCCGTCCGGCGGCGCTAATGAACACTGAAGCTTTCTTT
>TRBV7-2|-|TRBJ1-1|-
CASSISEGVNTEAFF
TGTGCCAGCAGTATTTCCGAGGGGGTGAACACTGAAGCTTTCTTT
>TRBV28|TRBD1|TRBJ1-5|once
CASSFLGTGNQPQHF
TGTGCCAGCAGTTTCCTAGGGACAGGCAATCAGCCCCAGCATTTT
>TRBV6-5|-|TRBJ1-1|-
CASSYLANTEAFF
TGTGCCAGCAGTTACCTGGCTAACACTGAAGCTTTCTTT
>TRBV29-1|-|TRBJ2-5|-
CSDTTGTQYF
TGCAGCGATACAACGGGGACCCAGTACTTC
>TRBV5-1|-|TRBJ1-3|few
CASSLTVSGNTIYF
TGCGCCAGCAGCTTAACGGTCTCTGGAAACACCATATATTTT
>TRBV24-1|-|TRBJ1-2|-
CATRGSGRSSGYTF
TGTGCCACCAGAGGTAGCGGCAGGTCCAGTGGCTACACCTTC
>TRBV6-6|-|TRBJ1-6|-
CASILQGLGSPLHF
TGTGCCAGCATTCTACAGGGATTAGGGTCACCCCTCCACTTT
>TRBV28|-|TRBJ1-5|-
CASSLEIRGNQPQHF
TGTGCCAGCAGTTTAGAAATCAGGGGAAACCAGCCCCAGCATTTT